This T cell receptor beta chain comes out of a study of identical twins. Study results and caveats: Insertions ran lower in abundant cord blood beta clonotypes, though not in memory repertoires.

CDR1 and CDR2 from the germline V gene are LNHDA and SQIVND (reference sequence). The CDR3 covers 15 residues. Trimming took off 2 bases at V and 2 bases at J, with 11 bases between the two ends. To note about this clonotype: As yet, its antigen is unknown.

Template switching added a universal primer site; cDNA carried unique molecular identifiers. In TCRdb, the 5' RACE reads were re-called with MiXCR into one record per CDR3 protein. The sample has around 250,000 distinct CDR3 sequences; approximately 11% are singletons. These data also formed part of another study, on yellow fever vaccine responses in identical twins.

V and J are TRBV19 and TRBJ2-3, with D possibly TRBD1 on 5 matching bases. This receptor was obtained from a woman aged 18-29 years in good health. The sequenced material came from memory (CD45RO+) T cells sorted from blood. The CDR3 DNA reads TGTGCCAGTAGTATACAGGGAAAAACCACAGATACGCAGTATTTT. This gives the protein CASSIQGKTTDTQYF.